The clone carrying this TCR beta chain was recorded at least ten times. Its antigen is undetermined. This record comes from a study of neurological immune-mediated disorders. Study conclusions and caveats: One cluster of related CDR3 sequences contained, by phylogenetic grouping, the repertoires of 18 of 34 multiple sclerosis patients and formed a possible signature.

The output of every sequencing run, over 190 million TCR-beta sequences, came from 15-18 subjects. TCRdb recomputed calls from the 5' RACE reads with MiXCR, one row per CDR3 protein. Of approximately 100,000 distinct CDR3 sequences listed, about 3.8% were seen once; the top ten hold approximately 5.9%. Where libraries were unsorted, they were derived from 2 million PBMCs stored at -80 degrees C. This TCR derives from a woman in her late teens or twenties with multiple sclerosis. What was sequenced was PBMCs.

This chain's CDR3 is CASSLGPEETFF. In DNA form, the CDR3 reads TGCGCCAGCAGCTTGGGTCCGGAGGAAACTTTCTTT. The chain couples TRBV5-1 to TRBJ1-1; D unresolved. Per germline, CDR1 SGHRS and CDR2 YFSETQ. V lost 0 bases and J 12 bases, leaving 12 bases between the germline ends. The CDR3 is 12 residues long.